This is a list of T cell receptor beta chains from one sample in a study of cytomegalovirus exposure and HLA in healthy donors. The protocol was immunoSEQ multiplex PCR, while the TCRdb copy is restricted to in-frame clones and leaves out a portion. Here the sample spans around 91,000 clones, roughly 83% being singletons. The specimen was PBMCs. These receptors all come from a man aged 18 to 30 in good health and CMV-seronegative. The CDR3 runs from the conserved cysteine through the conserved F or W. Each record gives: CDR3 protein, CDR3 DNA, J gene, V gene, clone size, D gene. D genes are given only for firm matches. Expanded clones are given a class, and other clones once, few, many or no size at all.

CDR3: CASSSGTAPNQPQHF
DNA: TGTGCCAGCAGTTCTGGGACAGCTCCTAATCAGCCCCAGCATTTT
J: TRBJ1-5
V: TRBV27
size: -
D: TRBD1

CDR3: CSVNGADRAVTEAFF
DNA: TGCAGCGTCAATGGAGCGGACAGGGCAGTTACTGAAGCTTTCTTT
J: TRBJ1-1
V: TRBV29-1
size: -
D: TRBD1

CDR3: CAWSTRGHYGYTF
DNA: TGTGCCTGGAGCACCAGGGGGCACTATGGCTACACCTTC
J: TRBJ1-2
V: TRBV30
size: -
D: TRBD1

CDR3: CASSPNRGQNEKLFF
DNA: TGTGCCAGCAGCCCGAACAGGGGTCAGAATGAAAAACTGTTTTTT
J: TRBJ1-4
V: TRBV7-8
size: -
D: TRBD1

CDR3: CASSVGRPPYEQYF
DNA: TGTGCCAGCAGCGTCGGGAGGCCCCCCTACGAGCAGTACTTC
J: TRBJ2-7
V: TRBV9
size: -
D: TRBD2

CDR3: CASGLANTIYF
DNA: TGTGCCAGTGGGCTTGCAAACACCATATATTTT
J: TRBJ1-3
V: TRBV14
size: few
D: -

CDR3: CASRLGLASEQYF
DNA: TGTGCCAGCAGGCTGGGACTAGCGTCCGAGCAGTACTTC
J: TRBJ2-7
V: TRBV25-1
size: -
D: TRBD2

CDR3: CASSKPGTGANEQYF
DNA: TGTGCCAGCAGTAAACCGGGGACAGGCGCCAACGAGCAGTACTTC
J: TRBJ2-7
V: TRBV28
size: -
D: TRBD1

CDR3: CASSFRQTLYGYTF
DNA: TGTGCCAGCAGCTTCCGACAGACACTCTATGGCTACACCTTC
J: TRBJ1-2
V: TRBV7-2
size: -
D: -

CDR3: CASSPTTSYEQYF
DNA: TGTGCCAGCAGCCCAACTACCTCCTACGAGCAGTACTTC
J: TRBJ2-7
V: TRBV4-2
size: -
D: -

CDR3: CASSFAIGSYEQYF
DNA: TGTGCCAGCAGTTTCGCGATCGGCTCCTACGAGCAGTACTTC
J: TRBJ2-7
V: TRBV28
size: -
D: -

CDR3: CASSSGNTIYF
DNA: TGTGCCAGCAGTAGTGGAAACACCATATATTTT
J: TRBJ1-3
V: TRBV9
size: few
D: -

CDR3: CSLQEGYNEQFF
DNA: TGCAGCCTCCAAGAGGGCTACAATGAGCAGTTCTTC
J: TRBJ2-1
V: TRBV29-1
size: -
D: -

CDR3: CASSLGGQPNEKLFF
DNA: TGTGCCAGCAGCTTGGGGGGACAGCCGAATGAAAAACTGTTTTTT
J: TRBJ1-4
V: TRBV5-8
size: -
D: TRBD1

CDR3: CASSSGTGVQPQHF
DNA: TGCGCCAGCAGCTCCGGGACAGGGGTTCAGCCCCAGCATTTT
J: TRBJ1-5
V: TRBV5-1
size: -
D: TRBD1

CDR3: CASSQLTGGMNVVAFF
DNA: TGTGCCAGCAGCCAATTGACAGGGGGAATGAACGTGGTCGCTTTCTTT
J: TRBJ1-1
V: TRBV14
size: -
D: TRBD1

CDR3: CASSAITEAFF
DNA: TGTGCCAGCAGTGCCATCACTGAAGCTTTCTTT
J: TRBJ1-1
V: TRBV25-1
size: -
D: -

CDR3: CASSPWTSLNTGELFF
DNA: TGTGCCAGCAGCCCGTGGACTAGCCTGAACACCGGGGAGCTGTTTTTT
J: TRBJ2-2
V: TRBV11-2
size: -
D: TRBD2

CDR3: CASSFPTRGEQYF
DNA: TGTGCCAGCAGTTTCCCAACCAGGGGCGAGCAGTACTTC
J: TRBJ2-7
V: TRBV27
size: -
D: -

CDR3: CASSYKTPFYEQYF
DNA: TGTGCCAGCAGTTACAAGACACCCTTCTACGAGCAGTACTTC
J: TRBJ2-7
V: TRBV6-5
size: -
D: -

CDR3: CATTSGSYNEQFF
DNA: TGTGCCACAACTAGCGGGAGCTACAATGAGCAGTTCTTC
J: TRBJ2-1
V: TRBV27
size: -
D: TRBD2

CDR3: CASSFLKPGQDYEQYF
DNA: TGTGCCAGCAGTTTCTTAAAACCGGGACAGGACTACGAGCAGTACTTC
J: TRBJ2-7
V: TRBV27
size: -
D: TRBD1

CDR3: CASSLRGTSTDTQYF
DNA: TGTGCCAGCAGCTTACGCGGGACTAGCACAGATACGCAGTATTTT
J: TRBJ2-3
V: TRBV11-2
size: few
D: -

CDR3: CASGLEPGTEAFF
DNA: TGTGCTAGTGGCCTGGAGCCAGGGACTGAAGCTTTCTTT
J: TRBJ1-1
V: TRBV12-5
size: -
D: -

CDR3: CASSVSSDRGNGYTF
DNA: TGTGCCAGCAGCGTCTCATCAGACAGGGGAAATGGCTACACCTTC
J: TRBJ1-2
V: TRBV9
size: -
D: TRBD1

CDR3: CASSGSHEQYF
DNA: TGCGCCAGCAGTGGGTCCCACGAGCAGTACTTC
J: TRBJ2-7
V: TRBV10-2
size: -
D: -

CDR3: CASNMAGGNTEAFF
DNA: TGTGCCAGCAATATGGCAGGGGGCAACACTGAAGCTTTCTTT
J: TRBJ1-1
V: TRBV2
size: -
D: TRBD1

CDR3: CASSPTVKLEAFF
DNA: TGTGCCAGCAGTCCGACAGTCAAACTTGAAGCTTTCTTT
J: TRBJ1-1
V: TRBV27
size: -
D: -

CDR3: CASSVSRTGWNTGELFF
DNA: TGTGCCAGCAGCGTATCCCGGACAGGGTGGAACACCGGGGAGCTGTTTTTT
J: TRBJ2-2
V: TRBV9
size: -
D: TRBD1

CDR3: CASRDGRTEAFF
DNA: TGCGCCAGCAGGGATGGGCGCACTGAAGCTTTCTTT
J: TRBJ1-1
V: TRBV23-1
size: few
D: -

CDR3: CASSWGGNTGELFF
DNA: TGTGCCAGCAGCTGGGGGGGGAACACCGGGGAGCTGTTTTTT
J: TRBJ2-2
V: TRBV5-4
size: once
D: TRBD2

CDR3: CASSRAFGAGDSYEQYF
DNA: TGTGCCAGCAGCCGAGCCTTTGGGGCGGGAGACTCCTACGAGCAGTACTTC
J: TRBJ2-7
V: TRBV14
size: -
D: TRBD2

CDR3: CASRRTDSYYGYTF
DNA: TGTGCCAGCAGAAGAACAGACAGCTACTATGGCTACACCTTC
J: TRBJ1-2
V: TRBV2
size: few
D: -

CDR3: CASSRDREDQPQHF
DNA: TGTGCCAGCAGCCGGGACAGGGAGGATCAGCCCCAGCATTTT
J: TRBJ1-5
V: TRBV6-6
size: -
D: TRBD1

CDR3: CASSLIVTGGSYEQYF
DNA: TGTGCCAGCAGCTTAATCGTGACAGGGGGCTCCTACGAGCAGTACTTC
J: TRBJ2-7
V: TRBV7-9
size: -
D: TRBD1

CDR3: CAWSGRRNTEAFF
DNA: TGTGCCTGGAGCGGCCGGAGAAACACTGAAGCTTTCTTT
J: TRBJ1-1
V: TRBV30
size: -
D: -

CDR3: CASTRGTTYEQYF
DNA: TGTGCCAGCACCCGAGGAACCACCTACGAGCAGTACTTC
J: TRBJ2-7
V: TRBV7-2
size: -
D: -

CDR3: CASSLDGRQTLLNTEAFF
DNA: TGTGCCAGCAGCTTGGATGGTAGACAAACCCTCCTGAACACTGAAGCTTTCTTT
J: TRBJ1-1
V: TRBV5-5
size: -
D: -

CDR3: CASRDRDRDSGANVLTF
DNA: TGTGCCAGCAGAGACCGGGACAGGGACTCTGGGGCCAACGTCCTGACTTTC
J: TRBJ2-6
V: TRBV25-1
size: -
D: TRBD1

CDR3: CASSPGQGSYNSPLHF
DNA: TGTGCCAGCAGCCCAGGACAGGGCTCCTATAATTCACCCCTCCACTTT
J: TRBJ1-6
V: TRBV7-9
size: few
D: TRBD1

CDR3: CASKGTGFSYEQYF
DNA: TGTGCCAGCAAGGGGACAGGGTTCTCCTACGAGCAGTACTTC
J: TRBJ2-7
V: TRBV2
size: -
D: TRBD1

CDR3: CASSQGVWGSYNEQFF
DNA: TGCGCCAGCAGCCAGGGAGTATGGGGCTCCTACAATGAGCAGTTCTTC
J: TRBJ2-1
V: TRBV4-3
size: few
D: -

CDR3: CASRGQRNTEAFF
DNA: TGTGCCAGCAGGGGACAGAGGAACACTGAAGCTTTCTTT
J: TRBJ1-1
V: TRBV7-9
size: -
D: TRBD1

CDR3: CSVPPGRQRTSRTNEKLFF
DNA: TGCAGCGTCCCTCCCGGAAGACAGCGAACTTCAAGAACTAATGAAAAACTGTTTTTT
J: TRBJ1-4
V: TRBV29-1
size: -
D: -

CDR3: CASSLLGRGYNEQFF
DNA: TGCGCCAGCAGCTTGTTGGGGCGCGGATACAATGAGCAGTTCTTC
J: TRBJ2-1
V: TRBV5-1
size: -
D: -